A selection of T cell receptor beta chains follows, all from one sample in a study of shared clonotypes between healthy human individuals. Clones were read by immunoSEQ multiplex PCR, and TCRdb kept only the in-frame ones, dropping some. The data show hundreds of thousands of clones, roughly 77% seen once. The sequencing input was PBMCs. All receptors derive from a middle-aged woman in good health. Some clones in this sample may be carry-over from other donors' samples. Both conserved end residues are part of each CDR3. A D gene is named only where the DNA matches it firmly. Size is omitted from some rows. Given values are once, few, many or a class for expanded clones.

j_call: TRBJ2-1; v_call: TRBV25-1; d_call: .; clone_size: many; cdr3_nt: TGTGCCAGCAGTGACAGCGGATCTTACAATGAGCAGTTCTTC; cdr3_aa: CASSDSGSYNEQFF
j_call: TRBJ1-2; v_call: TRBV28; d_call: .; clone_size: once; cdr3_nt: TGTGCCAGCAGTCGTAACTATAGCTACACCTTC; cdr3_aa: CASSRNYSYTF
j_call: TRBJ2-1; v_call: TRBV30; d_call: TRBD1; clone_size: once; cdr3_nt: TGTGCCTGGAGTCGGGACAGGGGCTACAATGAGCAGTTCTTC; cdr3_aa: CAWSRDRGYNEQFF
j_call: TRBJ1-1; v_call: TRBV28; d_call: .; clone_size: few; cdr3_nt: TGTGCCAGCAGTTTTGTGGACACTGAAGCTTTCTTT; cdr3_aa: CASSFVDTEAFF
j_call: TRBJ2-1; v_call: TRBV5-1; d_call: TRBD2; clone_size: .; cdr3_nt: TGCGCCAGCAGCTTCACTAGCGGGAGGGCCGATGAGCAGTTCTTC; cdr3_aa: CASSFTSGRADEQFF
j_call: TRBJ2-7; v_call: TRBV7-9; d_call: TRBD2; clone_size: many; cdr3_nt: TGTGCCAGCAGCTTCGGACTAGCGGGAGGGTCCTACGAGCAGTACTTC; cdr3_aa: CASSFGLAGGSYEQYF
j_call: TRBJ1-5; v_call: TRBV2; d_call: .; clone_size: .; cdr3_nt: TGTGCCAGCAGTGGGGCGGGGAGGAATCAGCCCCAGCATTTT; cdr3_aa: CASSGAGRNQPQHF
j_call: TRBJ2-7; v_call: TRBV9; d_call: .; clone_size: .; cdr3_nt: TGTGCCAGCAGCGTAGCCCCGGACACGGTATACGAGCAGTACTTC; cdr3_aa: CASSVAPDTVYEQYF
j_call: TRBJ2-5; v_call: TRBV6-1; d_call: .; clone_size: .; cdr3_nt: TGTGCCAGCATCGACCTAGGGACAATGCAAGAGACCCAGTACTTC; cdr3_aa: CASIDLGTMQETQYF
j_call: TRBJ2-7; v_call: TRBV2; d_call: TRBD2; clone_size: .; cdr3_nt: TGTGCCAGCAGACTCGGACTAGCCCACGAGCAGTACTTC; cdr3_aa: CASRLGLAHEQYF
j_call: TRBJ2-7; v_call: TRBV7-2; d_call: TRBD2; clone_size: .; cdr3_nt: TGTGCCAGCAGCTTAGCGGGGACTAGGGCGAGGGAGCAGTACTTC; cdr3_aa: CASSLAGTRAREQYF
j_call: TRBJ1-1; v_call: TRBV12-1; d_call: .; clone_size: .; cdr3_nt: TGTGCCAGCAGCTCCTACCTGAAGGGGGGCGGTGAAGCTTTCTTT; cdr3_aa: CASSSYLKGGGEAFF
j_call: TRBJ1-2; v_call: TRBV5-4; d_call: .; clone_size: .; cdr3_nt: TGTGCCAGCAGCTTAAACGTGGGGCCTTCGAGCTACACCTTC; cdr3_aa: CASSLNVGPSSYTF
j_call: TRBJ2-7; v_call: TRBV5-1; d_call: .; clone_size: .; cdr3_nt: TGCGCCAGCAGCTTGGCCAGACAGTCCTACGAGCAGTACTTC; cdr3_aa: CASSLARQSYEQYF
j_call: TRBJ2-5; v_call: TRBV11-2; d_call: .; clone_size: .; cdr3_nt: TGTGCCAGCAGCTTAGATCGTCTCGGGACCCCCCAGTACTTC; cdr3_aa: CASSLDRLGTPQYF
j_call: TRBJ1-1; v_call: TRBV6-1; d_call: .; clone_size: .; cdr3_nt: TGTGCCAGCAGTGATAACCAGGGCGCAGAAGCTTTCTTT; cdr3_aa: CASSDNQGAEAFF
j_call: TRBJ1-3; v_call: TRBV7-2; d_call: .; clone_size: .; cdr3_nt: TGTGCCAGCAGCCCCCGGTACTCTGGAAACACCATATATTTT; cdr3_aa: CASSPRYSGNTIYF
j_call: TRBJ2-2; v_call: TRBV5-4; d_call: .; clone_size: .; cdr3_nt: TGTGCCAGCAGCTGGGGCAGGGGTGGCACCGGGGAGCTGTTTTTT; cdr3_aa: CASSWGRGGTGELFF
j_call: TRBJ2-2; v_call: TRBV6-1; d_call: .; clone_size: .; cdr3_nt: TGTGCCAGCAGTGAAGCAGATACCGGGGAGCTGTTTTTT; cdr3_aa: CASSEADTGELFF
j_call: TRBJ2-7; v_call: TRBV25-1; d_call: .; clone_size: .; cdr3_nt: TGTGCCAGCAGTGAGCACATCTACGAGCAGTACTTC; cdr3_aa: CASSEHIYEQYF
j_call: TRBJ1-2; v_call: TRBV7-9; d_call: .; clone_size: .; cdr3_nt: TGTGCCAGCAGCTTAGAGAACAGGGCCCATGGCTACACCTTC; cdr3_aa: CASSLENRAHGYTF
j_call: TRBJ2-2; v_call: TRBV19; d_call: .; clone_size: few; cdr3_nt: TGTGCCAGTAGCCCCACGCCGCCCACCGGGGAGCTGTTTTTT; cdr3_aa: CASSPTPPTGELFF
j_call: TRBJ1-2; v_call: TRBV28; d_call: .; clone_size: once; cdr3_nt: TGTGCCAGCCGGGAGCCGGGGGATGGCTACACCTTC; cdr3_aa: CASREPGDGYTF
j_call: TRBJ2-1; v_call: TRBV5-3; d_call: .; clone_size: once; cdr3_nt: TGTGCCAGAACCGGCCGGCGTGGGGAGAACTACAATGAGCAGTTCTTC; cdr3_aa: CARTGRRGENYNEQFF
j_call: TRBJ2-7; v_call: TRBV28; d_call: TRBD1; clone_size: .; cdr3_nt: TGTGCCAGCAGGCGCTCGGGACAGGGGACGTACGAGCAGTACTTC; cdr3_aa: CASRRSGQGTYEQYF
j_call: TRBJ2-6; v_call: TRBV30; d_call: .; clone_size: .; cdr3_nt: TGTGCCTGGAGTGTAGGGAGGAGCGGGGCCAACGTCCTGACTTTC; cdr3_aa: CAWSVGRSGANVLTF
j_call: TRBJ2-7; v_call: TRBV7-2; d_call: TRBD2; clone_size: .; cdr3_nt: TGTGCCAGCAGCGAACGGACTAGCGGGAGTGGCGAGCAGTACTTC; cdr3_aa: CASSERTSGSGEQYF
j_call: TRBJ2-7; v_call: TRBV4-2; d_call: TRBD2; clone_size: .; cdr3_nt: TGTGCCAGCAGCCAAGATTCAGGGGGGACTAGCGGGAGTCAGTACTTC; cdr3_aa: CASSQDSGGTSGSQYF
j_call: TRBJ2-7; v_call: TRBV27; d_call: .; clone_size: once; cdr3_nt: TGTGCCAGCAGTTTGGGCCAGAGCTCCTACGAGCAGTACTTC; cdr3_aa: CASSLGQSSYEQYF
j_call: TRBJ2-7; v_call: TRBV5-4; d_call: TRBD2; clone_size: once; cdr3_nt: TGTGCCAGCAGCGATCGGACTAGCGGAACGTACGAGCAGTACTTC; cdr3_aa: CASSDRTSGTYEQYF
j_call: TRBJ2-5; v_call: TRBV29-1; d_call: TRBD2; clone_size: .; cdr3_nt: TGCAGCGTCGGGGGACTAGCGGGGGCAAAAGAGACCCAGTACTTC; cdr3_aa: CSVGGLAGAKETQYF
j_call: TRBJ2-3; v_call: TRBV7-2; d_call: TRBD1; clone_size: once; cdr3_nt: TGTGCCAGCAGCTTCACAGGGGGCGTCGGCACAGATACGCAGTATTTT; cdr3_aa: CASSFTGGVGTDTQYF
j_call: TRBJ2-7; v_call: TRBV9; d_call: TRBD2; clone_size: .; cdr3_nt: TGTGCCAGCAGCGCAGGGGGACTAGCGGGGGCCTACGAGCAGTACTTC; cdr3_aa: CASSAGGLAGAYEQYF
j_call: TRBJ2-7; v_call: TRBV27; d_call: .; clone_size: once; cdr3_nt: TGTGCCAGCAGCTTTGGGACTGGTCCCTACGAGCAGTACTTC; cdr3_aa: CASSFGTGPYEQYF
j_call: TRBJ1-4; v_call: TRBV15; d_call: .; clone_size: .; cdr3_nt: TGTGCCACCAGCAGCCTTACGAGAGTTGAACTGTTTTTT; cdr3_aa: CATSSLTRVELFF
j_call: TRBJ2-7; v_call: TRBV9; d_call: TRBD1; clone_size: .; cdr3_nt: TGTGCCAGCAGCCCGAGCCGGGACAGTCCCTACGAGCAGTACTTC; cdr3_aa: CASSPSRDSPYEQYF
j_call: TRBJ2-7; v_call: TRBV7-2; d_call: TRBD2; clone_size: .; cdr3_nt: TGTGCCAGCAGCTTTAGCGGGAGTAACTACGAGCAGTACTTC; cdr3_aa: CASSFSGSNYEQYF
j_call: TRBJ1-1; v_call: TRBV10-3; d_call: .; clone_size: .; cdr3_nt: TGTGCCATCAGTGTGGGGACAGAAGCTTTCTTT; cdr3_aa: CAISVGTEAFF
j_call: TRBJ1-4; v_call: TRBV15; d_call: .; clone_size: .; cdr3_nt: TGTGCCACCAGCAGAGGACGGGAAGGGGATAATGAAAAACTGTTTTTT; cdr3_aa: CATSRGREGDNEKLFF
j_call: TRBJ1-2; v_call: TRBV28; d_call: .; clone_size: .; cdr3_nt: TGTGCCAGCAGTTTTTACTATGGCTACACCTTC; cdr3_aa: CASSFYYGYTF